A single TCR beta chain is shown here with its context. Its antigen is unidentified. This entry comes from a study of T cells expressing NK-cell markers. The wider study: Obtained from sorted CD3+CD56+NKG2C+, CD3+CD56+NKG2C- and CD3+CD56-NKG2C+ T cells were the TCR beta repertoires. Seropositivity for HCMV was found in seven of the eight sequenced donors, with one seronegative.

Regarding the study as a whole: The share of CD8+ T cells held by dominant NKG2C+ clonotypes was about 1.0-7.5% in several donors.

UMI-tagged 5'RACE template switching yielded the TCR beta cDNA. TCRdb re-called the 5' RACE reads and gives one entry per CDR3 protein, without DNA. Recorded for this sample: hundreds of thousands of distinct CDR3 sequences. Specimen: blood T cells: a sorted CD56 or NKG2C T cell subset, CD4+ or CD8+ T cells, or bulk PBMC T cells (not recorded which). The receptor's source is a woman aged 18 to 75 in good health.

The chain's CDR3 is CSLPSGAPSYEQYF. This sequence joins TRBV20-1 and TRBJ2-7; the TRBD1 assignment by TCRdb is unverifiable without DNA. Per the germline V gene, CDR1 is DFQATT and CDR2 is SNEGSKA (reference sequence). There are 14 residues in the CDR3.